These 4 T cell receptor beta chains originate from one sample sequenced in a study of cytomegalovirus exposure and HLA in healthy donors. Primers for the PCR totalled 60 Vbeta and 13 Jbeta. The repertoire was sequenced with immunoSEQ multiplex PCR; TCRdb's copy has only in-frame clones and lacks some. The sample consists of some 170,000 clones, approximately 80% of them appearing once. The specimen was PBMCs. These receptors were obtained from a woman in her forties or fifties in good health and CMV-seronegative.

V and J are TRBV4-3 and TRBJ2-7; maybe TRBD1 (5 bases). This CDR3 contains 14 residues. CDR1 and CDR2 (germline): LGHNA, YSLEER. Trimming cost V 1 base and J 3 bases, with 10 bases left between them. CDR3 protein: CASSQVSDSYEQYF. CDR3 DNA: TGCGCCAGCAGCCAAGTGAGTGACAGCTACGAGCAGTACTTC.

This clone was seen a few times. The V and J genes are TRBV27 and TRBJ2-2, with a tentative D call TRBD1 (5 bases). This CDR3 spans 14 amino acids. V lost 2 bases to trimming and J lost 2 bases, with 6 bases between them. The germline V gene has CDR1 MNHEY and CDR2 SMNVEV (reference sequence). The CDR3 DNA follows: TGTGCCAGCAGTTTACAGGGAAACACCGGGGAGCTGTTTTTT. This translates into CASSLQGNTGELFF.

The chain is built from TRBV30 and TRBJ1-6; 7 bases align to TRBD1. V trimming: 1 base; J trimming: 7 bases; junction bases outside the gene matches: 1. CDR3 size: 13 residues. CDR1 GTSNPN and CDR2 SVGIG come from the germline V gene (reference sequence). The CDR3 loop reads CAWSEGANSPLHF. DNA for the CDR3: TGTGCCTGGAGTGAGGGGGCCAATTCACCCCTCCACTTT.

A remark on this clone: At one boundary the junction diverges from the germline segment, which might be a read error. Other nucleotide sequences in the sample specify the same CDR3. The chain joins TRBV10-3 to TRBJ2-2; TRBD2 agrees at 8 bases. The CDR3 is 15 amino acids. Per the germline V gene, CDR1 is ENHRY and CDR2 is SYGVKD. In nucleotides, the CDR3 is TGTGCCATCAGTCCGGGACTAGTCGACACCGGGGAACTGTTTTTT. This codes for CAISPGLVDTGELFF.